The 15 T cell receptor beta chains presented below share a single source sample, sequenced in a study of T cells after yellow fever vaccination. TCRdb analysed the 5' RACE reads with MiXCR anew, one entry per CDR3 protein. The sample carries about 170,000 distinct CDR3 sequences, roughly 6.2% recorded once. The sample was CD4+ T cells sorted from PBMCs, taken on the day of the first yellow fever vaccination. Receptors were obtained from a man aged 18 to 29 who received the YFV17D yellow fever vaccine.

This clonotype was detected a few times. The V call is TRBV12-5, the J call TRBJ2-1; D possibly corresponds to TRBD1 (6 bases). Germline V gene data show CDR1 as LGHNT and CDR2 as FRNRAP. The germline V and J ends were trimmed by 4 bases and 4 bases, with 8 bases remaining between them. CDR3 length: 13 amino acids. CDR3 nucleotides: TGTGCTAGTGGTTGGGACAATTACAATGAGCAGTTCTTC. Translating it yields CASGWDNYNEQFF. Combining the CDR3 with reference TRBV12-5 and TRBJ2-1 gives the whole variable domain DARVTQTPRHKVTEMGQEVTMRCQPILGHNTVFWYRQTMMQGLELLAYFRNRAPLDDSGMPKDRFSAEMPDATLATLKIQPSEPRDSAVYFCASGWDNYNEQFFGPGTRLTVL.

In its sample, this clonotype was seen a few times. The CDR3 loop reads CASTKDSGNNQPQHF. CDR3 sequence (DNA): TGTGCCAGCACCAAGGACTCCGGGAACAATCAGCCCCAGCATTTT. This chain uses TRBV28 with TRBJ1-5; unclear D gene. V was cut by 7 bases and J by 3 bases, with 16 bases left in between. There are 15 residues in the CDR3. Looked up from germline, CDR1 is MDHEN and CDR2 is SYDVKM.

This chain uses TRBV5-1 with TRBJ1-2; 9 bases fit TRBD1. Trimming cost V 5 bases and J 4 bases; bases outside gene matches: 9. The CDR3 has 15 residues. CDR1 and CDR2 from the germline V gene are SGHRS and YFSETQ. CDR3 loop: CASRPTGGSVYGYTF. Here the CDR3 DNA reads TGCGCCAGCAGGCCTACAGGGGGCTCAGTCTATGGCTACACCTTC.

This clonotype was detected a few times. This chain joins TRBV19 and TRBJ2-7; no clear D. Germline assignment: CDR1 LNHDA and CDR2 SQIVND (reference sequence). V was pared by 1 base and J by 3 bases, with 13 bases between. The CDR3 has 15 amino acids. The CDR3 coding sequence is TGTGCCAGTAGTATAGCTTTGCGGATCTTCTACGAGCAGTACTTC. Its translation is CASSIALRIFYEQYF.

The table lists this clonotype with many counts. The chain recombines TRBV5-1 with TRBJ1-1, with D uncertain. Trimming took off 4 bases at V and 2 bases at J, with 6 bases between the two ends. The CDR3 runs to 12 residues. CDR1 is SGHRS, CDR2 YFSETQ, per germline. This CDR3 is CASSEVNTEAFF. The CDR3 DNA is TGCGCCAGCAGCGAAGTAAACACTGAAGCTTTCTTT.

This chain's CDR3 is CASSSLVASSYNSPLHF. For the CDR3, the DNA is TGTGCCAGCAGCTCCCTGGTGGCGAGCTCCTATAATTCACCCCTCCACTTT. This sequence joins TRBV7-2 and TRBJ1-6; D unresolved. The germline V gene encodes CDR1 SGHTA and CDR2 FQGNSA. V was pared by 4 bases and J by 0 bases, with 13 bases between. This CDR3 is 17 amino acids long.

The V and J genes are TRBV4-3 and TRBJ2-2; 8 nucleotides match TRBD1. Germline-derived CDR1 and CDR2 are LGHNA and YSLEER. The CDR3 runs 15 residues. Trimming removed 7 bases from V and 3 bases from J; junction bases left unmatched: 7. CDR3 nucleotide sequence: TGCGCCAGCATCGGTCACAGGGGGGACACCGGGGAGCTGTTTTTT. Encoded protein: CASIGHRGDTGELFF.

This clonotype was seen repeatedly, ten times or more. The chain uses TRBV3-1 and TRBJ1-5; weak D call: TRBD1 (6 bases). The CDR3 consists of 14 residues. Germline lookup yields CDR1 LGHDT and CDR2 YNNKEL (reference sequence). V was pared by 3 bases and J by 5 bases, with 11 bases between. The CDR3 DNA follows: TGTGCCAGCAGCCAGGGGGGGGGCGATCAGCCCCAGCATTTT. It yields the protein CASSQGGGDQPQHF. The whole variable domain, remainder taken from reference TRBV3-1 and TRBJ1-5, is DTAVSQTPKYLVTQMGNDKSIKCEQNLGHDTMYWYKQDSKKFLKIMFSYNNKELIINETVPNRFSPKSPDKAHLNLHINSLELGDSAVYFCASSQGGGDQPQHFGDGTRLSIL.

As to this clonotype: A much larger clone lies one base from this, so it may be a read error. The chain recombines TRBV6-5 with TRBJ2-7; no reliable D call. CDR3 length: 15 residues. V was trimmed by 0 bases and J by 3 bases, leaving 12 bases between them. Germline V lookup: CDR1 MNHEY, CDR2 SVGAGI. The CDR3 is CASSYSKGVYYEQYF. Here the CDR3 DNA reads TGTGCCAGCAGTTACTCGAAAGGAGTCTACTACGAGCAGTACTTC.

There are a few counts of this clonotype. The chain employs TRBV5-5 and TRBJ1-5, with 8 bases that match TRBD1. Germline-derived CDR1 and CDR2 are SGHKS and YYEKEE (reference sequence). Trimming at V came to 0 bases and at J to 2 bases, leaving 4 bases not matched to a gene. The CDR3 contains 16 residues. This CDR3 is CASSLVGQGGNQPQHF. Written as DNA, the CDR3 is TGTGCCAGCAGCTTGGTCGGACAGGGAGGCAATCAGCCCCAGCATTTT.

This clonotype was seen a handful of times. This chain links TRBV6-2 or TRBV6-3 with TRBJ2-5, with D maybe TRBD1 (5 bases). This CDR3 spans 14 amino acids. Per germline, CDR1 MNHEY and CDR2 SVGEGT. The V gene lost 6 bases and the J gene lost 5 bases, with 16 bases spanning the gap. The CDR3 loop is CASRDRTPWETQYF. Written as DNA, the CDR3 is TGTGCCAGCAGGGATAGGACACCCTGGGAGACCCAGTACTTC.

This clonotype came up many times. CDR3 sequence (DNA): TGTGCCAGCAGTTTAGCAGGAGATCAGCCCCAGCATTTT. Translated: CASSLAGDQPQHF. The rearrangement joins TRBV12-3 or TRBV12-4 to TRBJ1-5; D is ambiguous. The CDR3 covers 13 residues. The V gene lost 0 bases and the J gene lost 5 bases, with 5 bases spanning the gap.

A word on this clonotype: A much larger clone differs by one base, so this may be a read error. The chain uses TRBV10-1 and TRBJ2-5, with TRBD2 matching over 7 bases. The V gene's germline CDR1 is WNHNN and CDR2 SYGVQD (reference sequence). With 4 bases clipped from V and 7 bases from J, the junction kept 9 bases outside the gene matches. The CDR3 has 14 residues. For the CDR3, the DNA is TGCGCCAGCAGTGGGACTAGGGTTTTTGGGACCCAGTACTTC. It translates to CASSGTRVFGTQYF.

As regards this clonotype: This clone may be a read error of a much larger clone one base away. Likely a read error: the CDR3 ends without its conserved phenylalanine or tryptophan. V and J are TRBV5-6 and TRBJ2-5; 8 nucleotides line up with TRBD1. The V gene's germline CDR1 is SGHDT and CDR2 YYEEEE. CDR3 length equals 14 residues. V gave up 3 bases and J gave up 2 bases; unmatched junction bases: 3. The CDR3 loop reads CASSWRQGQETQYL. CDR3 sequence (DNA): TGTGCCAGCAGCTGGCGACAGGGGCAAGAGACCCAGTACTTA.

This clonotype was found many times. V and J are TRBV11-3 and TRBJ2-3; 7 positions match TRBD1. V lost 5 bases, J lost 6 bases, and 5 bases stayed unmatched. This CDR3 spans 13 amino acids. The germline gives CDR1 SGHNT, CDR2 YENEEA. CDR3 sequence: CASSRIRGDTQYF. The DNA for the CDR3 is TGTGCCAGCAGCAGGATCAGGGGGGATACGCAGTATTTT.